This entry lists 17 T cell receptor beta chains sequenced from one sample in a study of T-cell reconstitution after alpha-beta-depleted transplantation in children. This sample's TCRbeta library carried unique molecular identifier barcodes. MiXCR was run by TCRdb on the PCR reads, yielding one entry per CDR3 protein. The sample contains almost 600,000 distinct CDR3 sequences, roughly 27% of which appear only once. This material consisted of PBMCs, taken before TCRalphabeta/CD19-depleted stem cell transplant. These receptors were obtained from a boy less than two years old with Wiskott-Aldrich syndrome, due to receive a stem cell transplant.

The chain links TRBV4-2 to TRBJ2-1; no clear D. Trimming shortened V by 1 base and J by 2 bases, and 12 bases separated the two germline ends. This CDR3 has 16 amino acids. Germline V lookup: CDR1 LGHNA, CDR2 YNFKEQ. The CDR3 sequence: CASSQVDLKPYNEQFF. The CDR3 nucleotides read TGTGCCAGCAGCCAAGTCGATCTTAAGCCCTACAATGAGCAGTTCTTC.

This clonotype was found a few times. The chain links TRBV7-9 to TRBJ1-6; maybe TRBD1 (6 bases). The CDR3 length is 15 residues. Germline V gives CDR1 SEHNR, CDR2 FQNEAQ (reference sequence). Trimming took 0 bases from V and 8 from J, leaving 11 bases between them. The CDR3 spells CASSLAQQGDSPLHF. CDR3 coding DNA: TGTGCCAGCAGCTTAGCGCAACAGGGAGATTCACCCCTCCACTTT.

This clonotype was seen more than once but under ten times. This rearrangement joins TRBV5-1 to TRBJ2-7; TRBD2 matches 11 bases. Trimming removed 5 bases from V and 2 bases from J; junction bases left unmatched: 6. The CDR3 is 15 residues long. Germline-derived CDR1 and CDR2 are SGHRS and YFSETQ. As DNA, the CDR3 is TGCGCCAGCAGGCCCCCGGGACTAGCGGCCTACGAGCAGTACTTC. It yields the protein CASRPPGLAAYEQYF. Based on the CDR3 plus reference TRBV5-1 and TRBJ2-7, the full variable domain is KAGVTQTPRYLIKTRGQQVTLSCSPISGHRSVSWYQQTPGQGLQFLFEYFSETQRNKGNFPGRFSGRQFSNSRSEMNVSTLELGDSALYLCASRPPGLAAYEQYFGPGTRLTVT.

The chain uses TRBV20-1 and TRBJ2-7; TRBD2 matches at 12 bases. CDR1 is DFQATT, CDR2 SNEGSKA, per germline (reference sequence). The CDR3 has 14 amino acids. After removal of 6 bases from V and 5 bases from J, the junction contained 8 bases not matched to a gene. The CDR3 protein is CSAPPTSGRHEQYF. CDR3 nucleotides: TGCAGTGCCCCCCCCACTAGCGGGAGGCACGAGCAGTACTTC.

This clonotype was seen a handful of times. The V call is TRBV10-3, the J call TRBJ2-7; tentative D call: TRBD1 (6 bases). The CDR3 has 12 residues. Trimming pared 8 bases from V and 5 bases from J, leaving 13 bases between. The germline V gene has CDR1 ENHRY and CDR2 SYGVKD. DNA of the CDR3: TGTGCCATCGGGGGCATTTTGGACGAGCAGTACTTC. This translates into CAIGGILDEQYF.

This clonotype was counted between two and nine times. The CDR3, as DNA: TGTGCCAGTAGTTCGGGACAGGGTAAAAATCAGCCCCAGCATTTT. This sequence encodes CASSSGQGKNQPQHF. The chain links TRBV19 to TRBJ1-5, with TRBD1 identical over 9 bases. Germline assignment: CDR1 LNHDA and CDR2 SQIVND (reference sequence). CDR3 length: 15 residues. V lost 5 bases and J lost 4; bases outside the gene matches: 6.

This clonotype was counted only a few times. The chain carries TRBV6-2 or TRBV6-3 and TRBJ1-5, with no clear D. V was clipped by 4 bases and J by 3 bases, with 7 bases between them. Germline lookup yields CDR1 MNHEY and CDR2 SVGEGT. CDR3 length equals 13 residues. CDR3 residues: CASSSRANQPQHF. CDR3 in DNA: TGTGCCAGCAGTTCCAGAGCCAATCAGCCCCAGCATTTT.

The V and J genes are TRBV18 and TRBJ2-1; D gene uncertain. This CDR3 has 18 residues. The V end was cut by 3 bases, the J end by 2 bases, with 20 bases between. From germline, CDR1 is KGHSH and CDR2 LQKENI. CDR3 nucleotide sequence: TGTGCCAGCTCACCTGGTCTTTTTTTGAGATCCCCCTACAATGAGCAGTTCTTC. This encodes CASSPGLFLRSPYNEQFF.

The sample holds a few counts of this clonotype. This chain connects TRBV20-1 to TRBJ2-5, with TRBD2 matching 11 bases. With V trimmed by 3 bases and J by 4 bases, 7 bases remained unmatched. CDR3 size: 15 residues. CDR1 DFQATT and CDR2 SNEGSKA come from the germline V gene (reference sequence). CDR3 bases: TGCAGTGCTAGCCCTAAGACTAGCGGGACAGAGACCCAGTACTTC. This sequence encodes CSASPKTSGTETQYF.

This sequence joins TRBV2 and TRBJ1-5; no firm D call. The germline V gene has CDR1 SNHLY and CDR2 FYNNEI. The CDR3 is 15 residues long. Trimming cost V 8 bases and J 0 bases, with 14 bases left between them. The CDR3, as DNA: TGTGCCAGCCCTGGACGGAACTATAGCAATCAGCCCCAGCATTTT. Translated: CASPGRNYSNQPQHF. Full variable domain (remainder filled in from reference TRBV2 and TRBJ1-5): EPEVTQTPSHQVTQMGQEVILRCVPISNHLYFYWYRQILGQKVEFLVSFYNNEISEKSEIFDDQFSVERPDGSNFTLKIRSTKLEDSAMYFCASPGRNYSNQPQHFGDGTRLSIL.

This sequence joins TRBV29-1 and TRBJ2-1; D perhaps matches TRBD1 (5 bases). The CDR3 consists of 13 residues. V lost 3 bases and J 5 bases, leaving 11 bases between the germline ends. CDR1 and CDR2 from the germline V gene are SQVTM and ANQGSEA. This CDR3 reads CSVDGGANNEQFF. The CDR3, as DNA: TGCAGCGTTGATGGTGGGGCGAACAATGAGCAGTTCTTC.

This clonotype appeared a few times. The rearrangement links TRBV7-7 to TRBJ2-1, with 8 positions matching TRBD2. This CDR3 is 13 amino acids long. Germline V gives CDR1 SSHAT, CDR2 FNYEAQ (reference sequence). J gave up 6 bases and V 5 bases, and 3 bases lay outside the gene matches. This chain's CDR3 is CASSTGLANEQFF. The CDR3 region has the DNA TGTGCCAGCAGCACAGGACTAGCCAATGAGCAGTTCTTC.

This clonotype was observed many times. The chain recombines TRBV5-1 with TRBJ2-7, with TRBD1 identical over 10 bases. This CDR3 region has 14 residues. V lost 4 bases and J lost 6; bases outside the gene matches: 7. Germline CDR1 and CDR2: SGHRS and YFSETQ. CDR3 nucleotide sequence: TGCGCCAGCAGCAGTATGGGACAGGGGACCGAGCAGTACTTC. Its translation: CASSSMGQGTEQYF.

The chain is built from TRBV12-3 or TRBV12-4 and TRBJ2-5; 7 nucleotides agree with TRBD2. The V and J ends lost 7 bases and 6 bases, in that order; junction bases with no gene match: 5. The CDR3 is 12 amino acids. CDR3 amino acids: CASNWGGKTQYF. DNA for the CDR3: TGTGCCAGCAATTGGGGGGGGAAGACCCAGTACTTC.

The chain carries TRBV5-1 and TRBJ1-2, with TRBD1 matching 9 bases. In germline, CDR1 is SGHRS, CDR2 YFSETQ. Losses at the gene ends were 0 bases for V and 4 bases for J; bases not matched to a gene: 4. The CDR3 runs 15 residues. CDR3 nucleotides: TGCGCCAGCAGCTTGGCGGGACAGGGTTTCTATGGCTACACCTTC. Its protein is CASSLAGQGFYGYTF. Full variable domain (rest looked up from reference TRBV5-1 and TRBJ1-2): KAGVTQTPRYLIKTRGQQVTLSCSPISGHRSVSWYQQTPGQGLQFLFEYFSETQRNKGNFPGRFSGRQFSNSRSEMNVSTLELGDSALYLCASSLAGQGFYGYTFGSGTRLTVV.

This sequence joins TRBV20-1 and TRBJ2-3; possibly TRBD2 for D (6 bases). This CDR3 has 15 residues. Germline loops: CDR1 DFQATT, CDR2 SNEGSKA (reference sequence). V was pared by 5 bases and J by 7 bases, with 22 bases between. CDR3 bases: TGCAGTGCTCCGCCGGATTCGGGACTCCCAAATACGCAGTATTTT. It translates to CSAPPDSGLPNTQYF.

This clonotype was seen a few times. The chain employs TRBV9 and TRBJ2-1; 10 bases map to TRBD2. There are 16 residues in the CDR3. Germline V gene data show CDR1 as SGDLS and CDR2 as YYNGEE. V lost 7 bases, J lost 0 bases, and 7 bases stayed unmatched. This chain's CDR3 is CASFHLAGDSYNEQFF. DNA of the CDR3: TGTGCCAGCTTTCATCTAGCGGGAGACTCCTACAATGAGCAGTTCTTC.